The clone carrying this T cell receptor beta chain was detected a few times. The antigen is unknown. The source of the sample is a study of CD8 T cells in ankylosing spondylitis. CDR3 length: 17 amino acids. Germline loops: CDR1 SGHRS, CDR2 YFSETQ. With 3 bases removed from V and 0 bases from J, the gap between germline ends came to 16 bases. Study-wide findings and caveats: Several highly homologous variants formed a TCR beta motif that appeared characteristic of ankylosing spondylitis blood. Peripheral blood held disease-linked clones only at relatively low frequency, and these were CD8+.

TCRdb re-derived calls from the 5' RACE reads in MiXCR, one entry per CDR3 protein. This sample yields 250,000 to 400,000 distinct CDR3 sequences, of which around a tenth are seen a single time; 8% to 9.5% belongs to the top ten. Sequenced input: blood, either unsorted or a sorted T cell fraction (not recorded which). The chain is built from TRBV5-1 and TRBJ1-3; D might be TRBD1 (5 bases). The TCR sequence derives from a female donor with ankylosing spondylitis or in good health (not recorded which). The DNA of the CDR3 is TGCGCCAGCAGCTCATCGGGACGGCCCGACTCTGGAAACACCATATATTTT. It encodes CASSSSGRPDSGNTIYF.